The clone carrying this T cell receptor beta chain was detected many times. Its antigen is not known. Trimming at V came to 2 bases and at J to 6 bases, leaving 3 bases not matched to a gene. The CDR3 is 13 amino acids. Amplification of TCR beta CDR3 regions was performed using RNA transcripts as template. TCR CDR3 underwent first-round RT-PCR with the HTBI primer set. TCRdb re-called the multiplex PCR reads through MiXCR, storing one row per CDR3 protein. The sample yields approximately 590,000 distinct CDR3 sequences, approximately 15% seen once. The diagnoses drew upon clinical symptoms, serum thyroxine and TRAb, thyroid ultrasound and orbital computed tomography. The PBMCs were sourced from fresh peripheral blood (around 10 ml). These data come from a study of T cells in Graves' hyperthyroidism and ophthalmopathy. General study findings and limits: The authors' 13 V-J model separated ophthalmopathy from stable hyperthyroidism. In blood, most of the thyroid clonotypes expanded above 0.001 were also present.

The sequenced sample consisted of blood. This TCR came from a woman between 25 and 40 years old with Graves' hyperthyroidism. The V and J genes are TRBV12-3 or TRBV12-4 and TRBJ1-1; TRBD1 matches at 7 bases. The CDR3 DNA reads TGTGCCAGCAGTTTAAAGGGGGCGGCTGAAGCTTTCTTT. Protein product: CASSLKGAAEAFF.